Listed below are T cell receptor beta chains from one sample, sequenced in a study of response to subunit inactivated influenza vaccine. TCRdb itself ran the RT-PCR reads through MiXCR, one entry per CDR3 protein. This sample has about 700,000 distinct CDR3 sequences, with 11% to 15% found just once. Sequencing used PBMCs from blood, obtained 14 to 15 days before vaccination. Source of these receptors: a man aged 45 to 65 who received an inactivated influenza vaccine. CDR3s include the opening cysteine and the closing phenylalanine or tryptophan. The order of the fields is clone size, D gene, J gene, V gene, CDR3 DNA, CDR3 protein. A D gene is named only where the DNA matches it firmly. Only some rows state a clone size, as once, few, many or a class for expanded clones.

clone_size: -
d_call: -
j_call: TRBJ2-3
v_call: TRBV29-1
cdr3_nt: TGCAGCGTTGAAGTAGGGCGGGCCACAGATACGCAGTATTTT
cdr3_aa: CSVEVGRATDTQYF

clone_size: few
d_call: -
j_call: TRBJ2-5
v_call: TRBV7-9
cdr3_nt: TGTGCCAGCGGCAAAAACGGGGAGACCCAGTACTTC
cdr3_aa: CASGKNGETQYF

clone_size: -
d_call: TRBD2
j_call: TRBJ2-1
v_call: TRBV9
cdr3_nt: TGTGCCAGCAGCGTAGGCGGGAGGGTATTCTACAATGAGCAGTTCTTC
cdr3_aa: CASSVGGRVFYNEQFF

clone_size: -
d_call: -
j_call: TRBJ2-7
v_call: TRBV2
cdr3_nt: TGTGCCAGCCGCGAAGCGCGCTACGAGCAGTACTTC
cdr3_aa: CASREARYEQYF

clone_size: few
d_call: -
j_call: TRBJ1-2
v_call: TRBV10-2
cdr3_nt: TGCGCCAGCAGTGAGGGAAACTATGGCTACACCTTC
cdr3_aa: CASSEGNYGYTF

clone_size: -
d_call: -
j_call: TRBJ2-1
v_call: TRBV28
cdr3_nt: TGTGCCAGCAGGCCTCGGGTAAAGGGGGTCAATGAGCAGTTCTTC
cdr3_aa: CASRPRVKGVNEQFF

clone_size: -
d_call: TRBD2
j_call: TRBJ2-3
v_call: TRBV20-1
cdr3_nt: TGCAGCGCCACACTAGCGGGAGTGACAGATACGCAGTATTTT
cdr3_aa: CSATLAGVTDTQYF

clone_size: few
d_call: -
j_call: TRBJ1-1
v_call: TRBV10-3
cdr3_nt: TGTGCCATCAGTTCAGTGAACACTGAAGCTTTCTTT
cdr3_aa: CAISSVNTEAFF

clone_size: few
d_call: -
j_call: TRBJ2-7
v_call: TRBV4-1
cdr3_nt: TGCGCCAGCAGCCCGACGGTCCTAACCTACGAGCAGTACTTC
cdr3_aa: CASSPTVLTYEQYF

clone_size: few
d_call: TRBD1
j_call: TRBJ1-5
v_call: TRBV30
cdr3_nt: TGTGCCTGGGGACAGGGGCTCAGTTACCAGCCCCAGCATTTT
cdr3_aa: CAWGQGLSYQPQHF

clone_size: -
d_call: -
j_call: TRBJ1-5
v_call: TRBV20-1
cdr3_nt: TGCAGTGCTAGAGGACAGATGGGGAGCAATCAGCCCCAGCATTTT
cdr3_aa: CSARGQMGSNQPQHF

clone_size: once
d_call: TRBD2
j_call: TRBJ2-3
v_call: TRBV20-1
cdr3_nt: TGCAGTGTGGTGAGCGGGGCAACTAGCACAGATACGCAGTATTTT
cdr3_aa: CSVVSGATSTDTQYF

clone_size: -
d_call: -
j_call: TRBJ2-5
v_call: TRBV6-1
cdr3_nt: TGTGCCAGCAGTGAACAGCCTCAAGAGACCCAGTACTTC
cdr3_aa: CASSEQPQETQYF

clone_size: few
d_call: -
j_call: TRBJ2-1
v_call: TRBV20-1
cdr3_nt: TGCAGTGCTAGACCGGGAGTTAACAATGAGCAGTTCTTC
cdr3_aa: CSARPGVNNEQFF

clone_size: few
d_call: -
j_call: TRBJ2-2
v_call: TRBV12-3/TRBV12-4
cdr3_nt: TGTGCCAGCAGGCCTTTGCGAACCGGGGAGCTGTTTTTT
cdr3_aa: CASRPLRTGELFF

clone_size: few
d_call: TRBD1
j_call: TRBJ2-5
v_call: TRBV25-1
cdr3_nt: TGTGCCAGCAGTGTGAACAGGGGGCACCGCCAAGAGACCCAGTACTTC
cdr3_aa: CASSVNRGHRQETQYF

clone_size: few
d_call: -
j_call: TRBJ2-5
v_call: TRBV10-1
cdr3_nt: TGCGCCACCAGTGGACAGACCCAAGAGACCCAGTACTTC
cdr3_aa: CATSGQTQETQYF

clone_size: -
d_call: -
j_call: TRBJ1-4
v_call: TRBV6-5
cdr3_nt: TGTGCCAGCAGCTTCTCCGGCACCAGGGGAGGAAAACTGTTTTTT
cdr3_aa: CASSFSGTRGGKLFF

clone_size: many
d_call: -
j_call: TRBJ2-6
v_call: TRBV6-1
cdr3_nt: TGTGCCAGCAGTGGCTCAGGGTCTGGGGCCAACGTCCTGACTTTC
cdr3_aa: CASSGSGSGANVLTF

clone_size: -
d_call: -
j_call: TRBJ2-4
v_call: TRBV20-1
cdr3_nt: TGCAGTGCTAGAGAAAGAGGTTGGGGGGGCCGTGACATTCAGTACTTC
cdr3_aa: CSARERGWGGRDIQYF

clone_size: -
d_call: TRBD2
j_call: TRBJ2-1
v_call: TRBV11-2
cdr3_nt: TGTGCCAGCAGCCCGGTTAGCGGGGGGGTTAATGAGCAGTTCTTC
cdr3_aa: CASSPVSGGVNEQFF

clone_size: many
d_call: -
j_call: TRBJ1-1
v_call: TRBV5-1
cdr3_nt: TGCGCCAGCAGCACCGCTAACAGGGAAACTGAAGCTTTCTTT
cdr3_aa: CASSTANRETEAFF

clone_size: -
d_call: -
j_call: TRBJ2-5
v_call: TRBV6-2/TRBV6-3
cdr3_nt: TGTGCCAGCAGTTACACCGGGACACCACAAGAGACCCAGTACTTC
cdr3_aa: CASSYTGTPQETQYF

clone_size: few
d_call: -
j_call: TRBJ2-7
v_call: TRBV7-9
cdr3_nt: TGTGCCAGCAGCTTAGTAAGCGGGCCGTTAATGGTGCAGTACTTC
cdr3_aa: CASSLVSGPLMVQYF

clone_size: -
d_call: -
j_call: TRBJ2-2
v_call: TRBV4-1
cdr3_nt: TGCGCCAGCAGCCAAGACCCGGGGAGGTTCCGGGGGGAGCTGTTTTTT
cdr3_aa: CASSQDPGRFRGELFF

clone_size: few
d_call: -
j_call: TRBJ2-3
v_call: TRBV9
cdr3_nt: TGTGCCAGCAGCGTAGGCGCGCAGGCGCCAGATACGCAGTATTTT
cdr3_aa: CASSVGAQAPDTQYF

clone_size: -
d_call: -
j_call: TRBJ2-5
v_call: TRBV29-1
cdr3_nt: TGCAGCGTGCCCCGGGACGTAGGAGGAGAGACCCAGTACTTC
cdr3_aa: CSVPRDVGGETQYF

clone_size: -
d_call: TRBD1
j_call: TRBJ2-6
v_call: TRBV20-1
cdr3_nt: TGCAGTGCTTCGCAGACAGGGCCCCACTCTGGGGCCAACGTCCTGACTTTC
cdr3_aa: CSASQTGPHSGANVLTF

clone_size: many
d_call: -
j_call: TRBJ2-5
v_call: TRBV5-1
cdr3_nt: TGCGCCAGCAGTCGGGGCCCCCTTAAAGAGACCCAGTACTTC
cdr3_aa: CASSRGPLKETQYF

clone_size: -
d_call: -
j_call: TRBJ1-1
v_call: TRBV6-6
cdr3_nt: TGTGCCAGCAGTTACTACTTCGGACAGCAAGCTTTCTTT
cdr3_aa: CASSYYFGQQAFF

clone_size: few
d_call: -
j_call: TRBJ2-3
v_call: TRBV11-2
cdr3_nt: TGTGCCAGCAGCTTAAATACGGCAAGGGATACGCAGTATTTT
cdr3_aa: CASSLNTARDTQYF

clone_size: many
d_call: -
j_call: TRBJ1-2
v_call: TRBV12-3/TRBV12-4
cdr3_nt: TGTGCCAGCTGGATGGGCAGGAACTATGGCTACACCTTC
cdr3_aa: CASWMGRNYGYTF

clone_size: -
d_call: -
j_call: TRBJ2-5
v_call: TRBV4-3
cdr3_nt: TGCGCCAGCAGCCAGGGGGTCAGGGGGGCAACTCAAGAGACCCAGTACTTC
cdr3_aa: CASSQGVRGATQETQYF

clone_size: many
d_call: TRBD2
j_call: TRBJ2-3
v_call: TRBV7-7
cdr3_nt: TGTGCCAGCAGCTTAGTAGCGGGCGCCACAGATACGCAGTATTTT
cdr3_aa: CASSLVAGATDTQYF

clone_size: many
d_call: -
j_call: TRBJ2-7
v_call: TRBV7-2
cdr3_nt: TGTGCCAGCAGCTTAAACGCCAACTCCTACGAGCAGTACTTC
cdr3_aa: CASSLNANSYEQYF

clone_size: few
d_call: -
j_call: TRBJ2-6
v_call: TRBV5-5
cdr3_nt: TGTGCCAGCAGCTTGACGCCCAACTCTGGGGCCAACGTCCTGACTTTC
cdr3_aa: CASSLTPNSGANVLTF

clone_size: once
d_call: TRBD2
j_call: TRBJ2-3
v_call: TRBV4-2
cdr3_nt: TGTGCCAGCAGCCAAAGCGGGAGGGCAGCCACAGATACGCAGTATTTT
cdr3_aa: CASSQSGRAATDTQYF

clone_size: many
d_call: -
j_call: TRBJ2-3
v_call: TRBV7-3
cdr3_nt: TGTGCCAGCAGCTTAATGGCGGGCACAGATACGCAGTATTTT
cdr3_aa: CASSLMAGTDTQYF

clone_size: -
d_call: TRBD1
j_call: TRBJ1-5
v_call: TRBV6-1
cdr3_nt: TGTGCCAGCAGAAAAACCGGGACAGCCTCGACAATTAGCAATCAGCCCCAGCATTTT
cdr3_aa: CASRKTGTASTISNQPQHF

clone_size: -
d_call: -
j_call: TRBJ2-3
v_call: TRBV5-1
cdr3_nt: TGCGCCAGCAGCTTGCTGGGGCTTCGCACAGATACGCAGTATTTT
cdr3_aa: CASSLLGLRTDTQYF

clone_size: many
d_call: -
j_call: TRBJ2-7
v_call: TRBV11-2
cdr3_nt: TGTGCCAGCAGCTTAGATGCGGGCTACTACGAGCAGTACTTC
cdr3_aa: CASSLDAGYYEQYF

clone_size: few
d_call: -
j_call: TRBJ1-1
v_call: TRBV30
cdr3_nt: TGTGCCTGGATCAAAGTCCCAGTGAACACTGAAGCTTTCTTT
cdr3_aa: CAWIKVPVNTEAFF

clone_size: few
d_call: -
j_call: TRBJ2-2
v_call: TRBV6-6
cdr3_nt: TGTGCCAGCAGTTACAATGTCGGGGAGCTGTTTTTT
cdr3_aa: CASSYNVGELFF

clone_size: few
d_call: -
j_call: TRBJ2-7
v_call: TRBV12-3/TRBV12-4
cdr3_nt: TGTGCCAGCAGTTTTCTGGTGTCGTACGAGCAGTACTTC
cdr3_aa: CASSFLVSYEQYF